This T cell receptor beta chain was obtained from a study of shared clonotypes between healthy human individuals. Background on the study: There were three CD4 naive, three CD4 memory, two CD8 naive and one CD8 memory plates per donor. Study-wide results and caveats: Unshared clonotypes carried lower generation probabilities than those common to all four donors.

The germline V gene has CDR1 SGHTA and CDR2 FQGNSA. The CDR3 extends over 16 amino acids. Trimming took off 4 bases at V and 3 bases at J, with 15 bases between the two ends. Libraries were prepared by immunoSEQ multiplex PCR; TCRdb keeps only in-frame clonotypes and omits some of them. The profile shows under 1,900,000 clones, 98% to 99% of them singletons. With regard to this clone: Its target is not known.

This sequence originates from a man aged 25-45 years in good health. The chain employs TRBV7-2 and TRBJ1-4; D may be TRBD1 (5 bases). Material: naive CD4+ T cells sorted from blood. The sample's subset: CD45RA+ positively selected. The CDR3 nucleotides are TGTGCCAGCAGCTCCCAACTACAGGCGGCTAATGAAAAACTGTTTTTT. Translation: CASSSQLQAANEKLFF.